This T cell receptor beta chain was found in a study of T cells after yellow fever vaccination. The CDR3 extends over 16 amino acids. The ends lost 0 bases at V and 3 bases at J; junction bases unmatched: 5. Germline V gene sequence: CDR1 LGHNA, CDR2 YSLEER. As TCR cDNA was made by 5'RACE template switching, a universal primer site and UMIs were added. TCRdb reanalysed the 5' RACE reads using MiXCR and keeps one entry per CDR3 protein. Of hundreds of thousands of distinct CDR3 sequences listed, around 12% are singletons. Worth noting for this clonotype: Its antigen is still unknown.

Notes on the study in general: Reappearance after the booster was observed for most primary-vaccination clones (roughly 97% CD4, roughly 90% CD8).

Source: PBMCs, taken on the day of the yellow fever booster vaccination. The chain links TRBV4-3 to TRBJ2-1; 7 bases map to TRBD2. The sequence was collected from a man aged 30-40 years who received the YFV17D yellow fever vaccine. CDR3 nucleotide sequence: TGCGCCAGCAGCCAAGAGGAGACTAGCCTCTACAATGAGCAGTTCTTC. This encodes CASSQEETSLYNEQFF.